The text below deals with one T cell receptor (beta chain). A junction end diverges from the germline sequence, so it may reflect a read error. These data are taken from a study of tumor-infiltrating lymphocytes in primary liver carcinoma. Co-extraction of RNA and DNA was performed on roughly 20-33 mg of unsorted bulk tissue. TCR beta cDNA was prepared out of 500 ng total RNA by means of a constant-region primer. Libraries covering TCR beta were generated through three nested multiplex PCR rounds (using a slightly modified ARM-PCR). Each of the first two PCR rounds ran nine to ten cycles with TRBV1-TRBV30 forward and C-beta reverse primers. TCRdb passed the multiplex PCR reads through MiXCR, listing each CDR3 protein once. The table includes roughly 80,000 distinct CDR3 sequences, 71% detected once. CDR1 and CDR2 from the germline V gene are MNHEY and SVGAGI. The CDR3 is 12 amino acids.

This TCR derives from a woman aged 60-70 years with primary liver carcinoma and hepatitis B virus infection. Material for sequencing was liver tumor tissue from sampling region 4. As for subset: tumor region T4, right-lateral pole. This rearrangement joins TRBV6-5 to TRBJ1-4; D remains unclear. In DNA form, the CDR3 reads TGTGCTAGCATCAGGACTGCGGAAAAACTGGTTTTT. This sequence encodes CASIRTAEKLVF.